This T cell receptor (beta chain) was obtained from a study of T-cell reconstitution after alpha-beta-depleted transplantation in children. Study findings and constraints: High day-60 TCRbeta diversity in some patients came from surviving recipient T cells and thymic progenitors. It was newly produced T cells that mostly accounted for T-cell counts and diversity one year after transplant.

This clonotype turned up a few times. Its target is unknown. The J segment lost 2 bases and the V segment lost 0 bases, leaving 1 base of the junction unmatched. The CDR3 has 16 residues. CDR1 and CDR2 (germline): SGDLS, YYNGEE. Unique molecular identifiers were incorporated into the prepared TCRbeta library. TCRdb recomputed calls from the PCR reads with MiXCR, one row per CDR3 protein. The sample has about a million distinct CDR3 sequences, roughly 29% seen once. The sample in question was PBMCs, mostly from graft donor cells, obtained 360 days after TCRalphabeta/CD19-depleted stem cell transplant. The chain couples TRBV9 to TRBJ2-3; TRBD2 aligns across 12 bases. The clonotype originates from a boy in the first two years of life who had a stem cell transplant for SCID, so the T cells may come from the graft donor. CDR3 sequence (DNA): TGTGCCAGCAGCGTAGGACTAGCGGGGGCCACAGATACGCAGTATTTT. It is translated as CASSVGLAGATDTQYF.